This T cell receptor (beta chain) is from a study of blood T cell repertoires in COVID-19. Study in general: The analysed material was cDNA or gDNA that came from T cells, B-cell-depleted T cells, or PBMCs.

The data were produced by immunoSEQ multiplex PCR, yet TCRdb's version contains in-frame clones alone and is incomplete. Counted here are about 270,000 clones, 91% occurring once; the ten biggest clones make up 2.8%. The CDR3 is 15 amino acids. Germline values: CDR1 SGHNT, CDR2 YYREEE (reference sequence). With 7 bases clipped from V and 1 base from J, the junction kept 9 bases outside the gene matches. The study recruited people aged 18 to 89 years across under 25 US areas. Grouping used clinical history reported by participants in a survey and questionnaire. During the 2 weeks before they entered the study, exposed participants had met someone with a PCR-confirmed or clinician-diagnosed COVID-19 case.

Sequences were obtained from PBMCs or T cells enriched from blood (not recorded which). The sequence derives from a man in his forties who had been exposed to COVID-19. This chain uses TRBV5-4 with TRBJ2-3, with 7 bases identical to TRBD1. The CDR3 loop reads CASQGEGLGTDTQYF. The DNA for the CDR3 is TGTGCCAGCCAGGGGGAAGGACTCGGCACAGATACGCAGTATTTT. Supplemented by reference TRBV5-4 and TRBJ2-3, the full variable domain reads ETGVTQSPTHLIKTRGQQVTLRCSSQSGHNTVSWYQQALGQGPQFIFQYYREEENGRGNFPPRFSGLQFPNYSSELNVNALELDDSALYLCASQGEGLGTDTQYFGPGTRLTVL.